The 28 T cell receptor beta chains below all came from one sample that was sequenced in a study of blood T cells in healthy people across ages. Combining a sample-barcoded 5' primer with a J-beta primer mix, a second PCR ran for about 7 to 11 cycles. In TCRdb, the 5' RACE reads were re-called with MiXCR into one record per CDR3 protein. This sample has 700,000 to 900,000 distinct CDR3 sequences, with 53% found just once. Material: blood. The origin of the receptors is a man older than 75 in good health.

The sample holds a few counts of this clonotype. The J gene is TRBJ2-1, the V gene TRBV5-1, with D unresolved. Between the trimmed V and J ends, which lost 2 bases and 1 base, there was a span of 16 bases. From germline, CDR1 is SGHRS and CDR2 YFSETQ. This CDR3 contains 17 residues. The CDR3 is CASSFVGFTRSYNEQFF. CDR3 nucleotides: TGCGCCAGCAGCTTTGTAGGGTTTACCCGATCCTACAATGAGCAGTTCTTC. Using reference TRBV5-1 and TRBJ2-1 for the parts outside the CDR3, the full variable domain is KAGVTQTPRYLIKTRGQQVTLSCSPISGHRSVSWYQQTPGQGLQFLFEYFSETQRNKGNFPGRFSGRQFSNSRSEMNVSTLELGDSALYLCASSFVGFTRSYNEQFFGPGTRLTVL.

The chain recombines TRBV6-1 with TRBJ2-1, with 8 bases that match TRBD2. V gave up 2 bases and J gave up 4 bases; unmatched junction bases: 7. This CDR3 has 16 residues. CDR1 is MNHNS and CDR2 is SASEGT in the germline V gene. CDR3: CASSETGTRIYNEQFF. As DNA, the CDR3 is TGTGCCAGCAGTGAAACCGGGACTAGGATATACAATGAGCAGTTCTTC.

The V gene is TRBV6-6, the J gene TRBJ2-5; 10 bases agree with TRBD1. The CDR3 runs 16 residues. CDR1 is MNHNY and CDR2 is SVGAGI in the germline V gene (reference sequence). J gave up 2 bases and V 6 bases, and 9 bases lay outside the gene matches. The CDR3 region has the DNA TGTGCCAGCAGGCCCGACAGGGGGCGAGGGCAAGAGACCCAGTACTTC. Its protein is CASRPDRGRGQETQYF.

Of note for this clonotype: An end of the junction differs from the germline gene, which may be a read error. V gene TRBV20-1 combines with J gene TRBJ2-7; D is possibly TRBD1 or TRBD2 (5 bases each). The V gene's germline CDR1 is DFQATT and CDR2 SNEGSKA (reference sequence). The CDR3 contains 15 residues. CDR3 amino acids: CSAPPGAQSSCEQYF. The CDR3 coding sequence is TGCAGTGCTCCCCCCGGGGCTCAGAGCTCCTGCGAGCAGTACTTC.

The chain has TRBV12-3 or TRBV12-4 and TRBJ1-6, with D unresolved. The CDR3 consists of 16 residues. V lost 3 bases, J lost 5 bases, and 14 bases lay in between. CDR3 region: CASSFVQRLHNSPLHF. DNA for the CDR3: TGTGCCAGCAGTTTTGTACAGAGACTTCATAATTCACCCCTCCACTTT.

The chain couples TRBV2 to TRBJ2-1; the D is unclear. The CDR3 is made up of 12 amino acids. Trimming removed 1 base from V and 9 bases from J, with 7 bases in between. Germline V gives CDR1 SNHLY, CDR2 FYNNEI. CDR3 loop: CASSEVGFEQFF. CDR3 bases: TGTGCCAGCAGTGAAGTGGGGTTTGAGCAGTTCTTC.

The chain recombines TRBV6-6 with TRBJ2-3; 12 nucleotides agree with TRBD1. Germline V gene data show CDR1 as MNHNY and CDR2 as SVGAGI (reference sequence). Trimming removed 8 bases from V and 4 bases from J; junction bases left unmatched: 7. CDR3 length: 15 residues. This chain's CDR3 is CASEAGTGGPDTQYF. CDR3 DNA: TGTGCCAGCGAGGCCGGGACAGGGGGCCCAGATACGCAGTATTTT.

This clonotype was seen a single time. The V gene is TRBV30, the J gene TRBJ1-4, with D maybe TRBD1 (6 bases). Trimming shortened V by 0 bases and J by 6 bases, and 14 bases separated the two germline ends. The CDR3 length is 15 residues. CDR1 and CDR2 (germline): GTSNPN, SVGIG (reference sequence). CDR3 sequence (DNA): TGTGCCTGGAGTGTAGGCGGGGGGCTGGATGAAAAACTGTTTTTT. Its translation is CAWSVGGGLDEKLFF.

This clonotype was seen more than once but under ten times. This sequence joins TRBV27 and TRBJ2-1; possibly TRBD2 for D (6 bases). The CDR3 is 13 amino acids. The germline V gene has CDR1 MNHEY and CDR2 SMNVEV (reference sequence). Between the trimmed V and J ends, which lost 6 bases and 2 bases, there was a span of 8 bases. This chain's CDR3 is CASSGGTYNEQFF. As DNA, the CDR3 is TGTGCCAGCAGCGGCGGGACCTACAATGAGCAGTTCTTC.

CDR3 residues: CASRRLGTEAFF. The DNA of the CDR3 is TGTGCCAGCAGGCGATTGGGCACTGAAGCTTTCTTT. The chain links TRBV2 to TRBJ1-1; D call uncertain. Germline loops: CDR1 SNHLY, CDR2 FYNNEI. This CDR3 is built from 12 residues. The V and J ends lost 6 bases and 4 bases respectively, with 9 bases between them.

The chain uses TRBV5-1 and TRBJ2-6, with D possibly TRBD1 on 5 matching bases. This CDR3 region has 17 residues. Trimming removed 4 bases from V and 0 bases from J, with 14 bases in between. CDR1 is SGHRS and CDR2 is YFSETQ in the germline V gene. Here the CDR3 reads CASSPGHTSSGANVLTF. The CDR3 bases are TGCGCCAGCAGCCCCGGACATACCAGCTCTGGGGCCAACGTCCTGACTTTC.

This chain links TRBV29-1 with TRBJ1-1, with D uncertain. Germline V gene sequence: CDR1 SQVTM, CDR2 ANQGSEA. Trimming shortened V by 7 bases and J by 0 bases, and 12 bases separated the two germline ends. CDR3 length equals 13 residues. CDR3 bases: TGCAGCGCCGGGGAGCAGCTGAACACTGAAGCTTTCTTT. This translates into CSAGEQLNTEAFF.

The chain uses TRBV24-1 and TRBJ2-4; possible D gene TRBD1, 5 bases. Trimming left V 4 bases short and J 2 bases short, with 14 bases between. The CDR3 length is 16 residues. Germline CDR1 KGHDR, CDR2 SFDVKD. CDR3 in DNA: TGTGCCACCAGTGAGTCAGGGTCGGTAACCAAAAACATTCAGTACTTC. This gives the protein CATSESGSVTKNIQYF.

CDR3 residues: CSARDVDFANYGYTF. As DNA, the CDR3 is TGCAGTGCTAGAGACGTGGACTTCGCTAACTATGGCTACACCTTC. The chain uses TRBV20-1 and TRBJ1-2; D remains unclear. CDR3 size: 15 residues. V was trimmed by 0 bases and J by 0 bases, leaving 11 bases between them. Germline V gives CDR1 DFQATT, CDR2 SNEGSKA (reference sequence).

This chain uses TRBV9 with TRBJ1-1, with no clear D. There are 15 residues in the CDR3. Germline lookup yields CDR1 SGDLS and CDR2 YYNGEE. Trimming removed 1 base from V and 1 base from J, with 11 bases in between. CDR3 nucleotide sequence: TGTGCCAGCAGCGTACGGGCCCGGGGGAACACTGAAGCTTTCTTT. Encoded protein: CASSVRARGNTEAFF.

The V call is TRBV2, the J call TRBJ2-6, with D maybe TRBD2 (6 bases). Per the germline V gene, CDR1 is SNHLY and CDR2 is FYNNEI. The CDR3 length is 17 residues. Trimming removed 4 bases from V and 3 bases from J, with 16 bases in between. This CDR3 is CASSGAGRVGGANVLTF. The CDR3 DNA reads TGTGCCAGCAGTGGCGCGGGAAGGGTCGGTGGGGCCAACGTCCTGACTTTC.

This chain connects TRBV7-2 to TRBJ2-7; 8 bases fit TRBD1. The CDR3 has 15 amino acids. Trimming at V came to 4 bases and at J to 2 bases, leaving 7 bases not matched to a gene. Germline values: CDR1 SGHTA, CDR2 FQGNSA. The CDR3 loop is CASSWGQAFTYEQYF. The DNA of the CDR3 is TGTGCCAGCAGCTGGGGACAGGCCTTTACCTACGAGCAGTACTTC.

V is TRBV16 and J is TRBJ2-5, with D possibly matching TRBD1 (5 bases). Germline V gene lookup returns CDR1 KGHSY and CDR2 FQNENV. With 4 bases removed from V and 3 bases from J, the gap between germline ends came to 12 bases. The CDR3 totals 14 residues. The CDR3 bases are TGTGCCAGCAGCCCCTCTGGGGCCGAAGAGACCCAGTACTTC. Amino acids: CASSPSGAEETQYF.

In its sample, this clonotype was seen a few times. The chain has TRBV5-1 and TRBJ2-1; 9 bases fit TRBD1. From germline, CDR1 is SGHRS and CDR2 YFSETQ. CDR3 length: 17 residues. Trimming took 0 bases from V and 7 from J; bases not matched to a gene: 11. Written as DNA, the CDR3 is TGCGCCAGCAGCTTGGCTAAACAGGGGGCAAGGAGAAATGAGCAGTTCTTC. This encodes CASSLAKQGARRNEQFF.

The genes are TRBV9 and TRBJ2-5; D may match TRBD1 or TRBD2 (5 bases each). The CDR3 covers 15 residues. The germline V and J ends were trimmed by 6 bases and 2 bases, with 17 bases remaining between them. Germline V gives CDR1 SGDLS, CDR2 YYNGEE. CDR3 sequence reads: CASTPLGDEQETQYF. Written as DNA, the CDR3 is TGTGCCAGCACCCCCTTAGGGGACGAGCAAGAGACCCAGTACTTC.

The rearrangement links TRBV7-3 to TRBJ2-1; no clear D. V lost 2 bases and J lost 7, with 9 bases in between. CDR1 is SGHTA and CDR2 is FQGTGA in the germline V gene. This CDR3 has 13 amino acids. CDR3 nucleotides: TGTGCCAGCAGCTTAGGTTTGTGGAATGAGCAGTTCTTC. It encodes CASSLGLWNEQFF.

Only a few counts were recorded for this clonotype. The chain links TRBV5-1 to TRBJ2-5; D is perhaps TRBD1 (6 bases). V lost 1 base, J lost 5 bases, and 15 bases lay in between. Germline V lookup: CDR1 SGHRS, CDR2 YFSETQ. The CDR3 spans 15 residues. For the CDR3, the DNA is TGCGCCAGCAGCTTGCCTGAACAGGGTGGGGAGACCCAGTACTTC. Protein: CASSLPEQGGETQYF.

The chain carries TRBV20-1 and TRBJ1-2, with 7 bases aligning to TRBD1. With 6 bases clipped from V and 4 bases from J, the junction kept 11 bases outside the gene matches. This CDR3 comprises 14 residues. Germline CDR1 DFQATT, CDR2 SNEGSKA (reference sequence). The CDR3 nucleotides are TGCAGTGCCGCCCACGGGACAGACGGCTATGGCTACACCTTC. It translates to CSAAHGTDGYGYTF.

The chain employs TRBV12-3 or TRBV12-4 and TRBJ2-7; D gene unclear. CDR3 size: 14 residues. The germline V and J ends were trimmed by 3 bases and 1 base, with 10 bases remaining between them. CDR3 sequence reads: CASSLWGSSYEQYF. DNA for the CDR3: TGTGCCAGCAGTTTGTGGGGTAGTTCCTACGAGCAGTACTTC.

The chain links TRBV11-2 to TRBJ2-2, with TRBD1 matching over 9 bases. This CDR3 region has 17 residues. The V and J ends lost 6 bases and 3 bases, in that order; junction bases with no gene match: 11. Germline V lookup: CDR1 SGHAT, CDR2 FQNNGV. DNA of the CDR3: TGTGCCAGCAGATTTAGCGGTAGGACAGGGGACACCGGGGAGCTGTTTTTT. Encoded protein: CASRFSGRTGDTGELFF.

This clonotype was observed a single time. The V and J genes are TRBV27 and TRBJ2-1; 8 nucleotides match TRBD2. CDR1 and CDR2 from the germline V gene are MNHEY and SMNVEV (reference sequence). CDR3 length: 16 amino acids. The V segment lost 7 bases and the J segment 0 bases; nucleotides outside the gene matches: 8. Here the CDR3 DNA reads TGTGCCAGCACCGGAGCGGGAGCCAGCTCCTACAATGAGCAGTTCTTC. This translates into CASTGAGASSYNEQFF.

This clonotype was picked up many times. J is TRBJ2-1 and V is TRBV15; no definite D call. The CDR3 loop spans 13 amino acids. With 1 base removed from V and 4 bases from J, the gap between germline ends came to 5 bases. Germline lookup yields CDR1 LNHNV and CDR2 YYDKDF (reference sequence). The CDR3 spells CATSRGGYNEQFF. CDR3 in DNA: TGTGCCACCAGCAGAGGGGGTTACAATGAGCAGTTCTTC.

The V and J genes are TRBV7-2 and TRBJ2-7; TRBD2 aligns across 8 bases. Trimming removed 0 bases from V and 7 bases from J; junction bases left unmatched: 8. Germline CDR1 and CDR2: SGHTA and FQGNSA. The CDR3 covers 15 residues. The DNA of the CDR3 is TGTGCCAGCAGCTTAGCTCTAGCGGGCTCGGGGGAGCAGTACTTC. Amino acid sequence: CASSLALAGSGEQYF.